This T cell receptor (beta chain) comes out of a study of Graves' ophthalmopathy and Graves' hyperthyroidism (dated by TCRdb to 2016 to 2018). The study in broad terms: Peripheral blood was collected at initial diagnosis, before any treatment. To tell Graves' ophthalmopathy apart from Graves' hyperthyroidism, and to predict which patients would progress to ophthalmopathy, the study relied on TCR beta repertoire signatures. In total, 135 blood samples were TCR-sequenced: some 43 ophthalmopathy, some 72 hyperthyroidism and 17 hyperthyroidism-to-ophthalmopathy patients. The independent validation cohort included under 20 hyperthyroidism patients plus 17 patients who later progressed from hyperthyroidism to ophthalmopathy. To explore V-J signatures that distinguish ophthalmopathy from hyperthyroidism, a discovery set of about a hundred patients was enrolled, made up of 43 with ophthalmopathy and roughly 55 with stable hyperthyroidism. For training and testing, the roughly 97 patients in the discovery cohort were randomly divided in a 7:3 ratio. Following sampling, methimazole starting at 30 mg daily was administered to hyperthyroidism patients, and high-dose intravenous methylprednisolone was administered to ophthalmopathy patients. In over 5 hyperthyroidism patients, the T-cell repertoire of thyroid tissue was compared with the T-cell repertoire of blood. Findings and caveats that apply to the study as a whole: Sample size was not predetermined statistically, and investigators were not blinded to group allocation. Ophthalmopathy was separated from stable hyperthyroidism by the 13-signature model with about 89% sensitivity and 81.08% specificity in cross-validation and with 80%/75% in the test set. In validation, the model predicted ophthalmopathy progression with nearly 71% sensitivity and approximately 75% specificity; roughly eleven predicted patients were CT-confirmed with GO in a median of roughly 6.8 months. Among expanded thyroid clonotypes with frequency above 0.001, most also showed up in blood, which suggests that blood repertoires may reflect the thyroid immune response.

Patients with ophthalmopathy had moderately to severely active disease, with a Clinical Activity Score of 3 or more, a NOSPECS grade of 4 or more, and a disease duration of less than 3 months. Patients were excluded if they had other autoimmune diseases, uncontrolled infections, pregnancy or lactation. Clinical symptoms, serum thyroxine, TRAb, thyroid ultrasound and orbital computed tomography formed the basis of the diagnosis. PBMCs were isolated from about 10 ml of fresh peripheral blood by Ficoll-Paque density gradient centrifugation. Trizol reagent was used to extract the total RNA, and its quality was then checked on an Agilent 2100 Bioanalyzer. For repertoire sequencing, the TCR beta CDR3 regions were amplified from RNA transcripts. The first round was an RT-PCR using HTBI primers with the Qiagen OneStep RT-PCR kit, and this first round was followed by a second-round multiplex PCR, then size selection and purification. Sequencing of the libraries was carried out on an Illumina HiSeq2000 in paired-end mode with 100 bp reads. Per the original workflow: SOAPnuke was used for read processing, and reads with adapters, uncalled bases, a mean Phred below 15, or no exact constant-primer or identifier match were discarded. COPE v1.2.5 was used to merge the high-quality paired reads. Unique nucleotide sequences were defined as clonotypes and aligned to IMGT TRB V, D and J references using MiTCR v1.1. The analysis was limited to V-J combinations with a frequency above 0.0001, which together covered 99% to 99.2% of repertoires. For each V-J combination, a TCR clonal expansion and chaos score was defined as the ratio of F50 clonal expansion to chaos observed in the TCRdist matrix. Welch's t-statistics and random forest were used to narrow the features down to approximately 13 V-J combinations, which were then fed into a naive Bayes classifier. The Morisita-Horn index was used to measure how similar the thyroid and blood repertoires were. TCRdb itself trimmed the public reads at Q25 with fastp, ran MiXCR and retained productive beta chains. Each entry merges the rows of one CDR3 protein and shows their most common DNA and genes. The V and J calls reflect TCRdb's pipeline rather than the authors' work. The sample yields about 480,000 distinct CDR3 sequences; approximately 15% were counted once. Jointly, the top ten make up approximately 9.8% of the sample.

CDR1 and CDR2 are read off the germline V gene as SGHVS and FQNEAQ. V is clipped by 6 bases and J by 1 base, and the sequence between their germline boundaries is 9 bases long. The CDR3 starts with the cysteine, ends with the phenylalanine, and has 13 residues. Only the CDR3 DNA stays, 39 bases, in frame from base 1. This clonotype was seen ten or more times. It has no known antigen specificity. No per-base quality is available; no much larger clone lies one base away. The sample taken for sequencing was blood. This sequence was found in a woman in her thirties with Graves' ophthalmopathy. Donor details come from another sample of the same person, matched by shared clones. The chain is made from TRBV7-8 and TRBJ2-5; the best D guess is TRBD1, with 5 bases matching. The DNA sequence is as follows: TGTGCCAGCAGAGACAGAACCCAAGAGACCCAGTACTTC. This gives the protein CASRDRTQETQYF. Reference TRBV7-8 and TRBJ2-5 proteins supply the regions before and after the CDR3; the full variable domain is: GAGVSQSPRYKVAKRGQDVALRCDPISGHVSLFWYQQALGQGPEFLTYFQNEAQLDKSGLPSDRFFAERPEGSVSTLKIQRTQQEDSAVYLCASRDRTQETQYFGPGTRLLVL.